Each of the 14 T cell receptor beta chains below was sequenced from the same sample in a study of immune evolution from preneoplasia to lung adenocarcinoma. Sequencing used immunoSEQ multiplex PCR; TCRdb keeps in-frame clones, though not all of them. The table includes roughly 10,000 clones, roughly 83% detected once. Sequencing was performed on FFPE minimally invasive lung adenocarcinoma tissue. These receptors originate from a donor older than 65 with lung adenocarcinoma.

This chain uses TRBV5-1 with TRBJ2-7; 8 nucleotides match TRBD1. The length of the CDR3 is 15 residues. Germline CDR1 and CDR2: SGHRS and YFSETQ. V gave up 3 bases and J gave up 5 bases; unmatched junction bases: 10. The CDR3 coding sequence is TGCGCCAGCAGCTACGACAGGGGAGGAGGTAACGAGCAGTACTTC. Translation: CASSYDRGGGNEQYF.

The chain recombines TRBV27 with TRBJ2-5; 9 nucleotides agree with TRBD1. The germline V gene has CDR1 MNHEY and CDR2 SMNVEV (reference sequence). V lost 0 bases and J lost 4; bases outside the gene matches: 6. This CDR3 contains 16 residues. CDR3 sequence: CASSLSRGTGLETQYF. The DNA for the CDR3 is TGTGCCAGCAGTTTATCTAGAGGGACAGGGTTAGAGACCCAGTACTTC.

This clone was observed a few times. The V call is TRBV6-5, the J call TRBJ2-3; TRBD1 is a possible D gene (5 bases). Trimming pared 2 bases from V and 0 bases from J, leaving 9 bases between. The CDR3 is made up of 15 amino acids. CDR1 and CDR2 from the germline V gene are MNHEY and SVGAGI. The CDR3 nucleotides are TGTGCCAGCAGTTACCAGGGCATAAGCACAGATACGCAGTATTTT. Its translation: CASSYQGISTDTQYF.

The rearrangement uses TRBV29-1 and TRBJ2-7, with D perhaps TRBD1 (5 bases). Deletions cut 3 bases from V and 7 bases from J, with 22 bases between. Germline V lookup: CDR1 SQVTM, CDR2 ANQGSEA. This CDR3 is built from 15 residues. CDR3 loop: CSVEMSGAPVGEQYF. The CDR3 bases are TGCAGCGTTGAGATGTCTGGGGCGCCGGTCGGAGAGCAGTACTTC.

The J gene is TRBJ1-2, the V gene TRBV10-2; D perhaps matches TRBD1 (6 bases). The CDR3 has 15 residues. Trimming removed 2 bases from V and 6 bases from J, with 16 bases in between. The germline V gene has CDR1 WSHSY and CDR2 SAAADI. The CDR3 spells CASSEGGLGGHGYTF. CDR3 coding DNA: TGCGCCAGCAGTGAGGGGGGTCTCGGGGGCCATGGCTACACCTTC.

The V gene is TRBV5-1, the J gene TRBJ1-6, with a weak D call TRBD1 (6 bases). Germline-derived CDR1 and CDR2 are SGHRS and YFSETQ. The CDR3 is 16 amino acids. V was trimmed by 4 bases and J by 10 bases, leaving 21 bases between them. CDR3 sequence reads: CASSPSGNRERSPLHF. The CDR3 nucleotides are TGCGCCAGCAGCCCCTCCGGTAACAGGGAAAGGTCACCCCTCCACTTT.

The rearrangement joins TRBV19 to TRBJ2-5; possible D gene TRBD1, 5 bases. The CDR3 is made up of 14 amino acids. CDR1 LNHDA and CDR2 SQIVND come from the germline V gene (reference sequence). The germline V and J ends were trimmed by 2 bases and 3 bases, with 10 bases remaining between them. DNA of the CDR3: TGTGCCAGTAGTATAAACGGCAGGGAAGAGACCCAGTACTTC. It is translated as CASSINGREETQYF.

The chain has TRBV10-3 and TRBJ2-1; 11 bases are a match to TRBD2. The CDR3 is made up of 18 amino acids. Per germline, CDR1 ENHRY and CDR2 SYGVKD. The V segment lost 3 bases and the J segment 3 bases; nucleotides outside the gene matches: 10. CDR3 coding DNA: TGTGCCATCAGTGAACGGGGACTAGCGGAGAGAAGCTACAATGAGCAGTTCTTC. It codes for CAISERGLAERSYNEQFF.

This clone was recorded once. The sample carries other DNA sequences with the same CDR3. This chain joins TRBV30 and TRBJ2-3; D is unresolved. The germline CDR1 and CDR2 sequences are GTSNPN and SVGIG (reference sequence). The CDR3 totals 11 residues. Trimming left V 0 bases short and J 6 bases short, with 4 bases between. Here the CDR3 reads CAWSVKDTQYF. In DNA form, the CDR3 reads TGTGCCTGGAGTGTAAAGGATACGCAGTATTTT.

The rearrangement links TRBV7-6 to TRBJ1-1; D is perhaps TRBD1 (5 bases). Trimming cost V 1 base and J 1 base, with 13 bases left between them. Germline V gene lookup returns CDR1 SGHVS and CDR2 FNYEAQ. The CDR3 is 16 residues long. The DNA for the CDR3 is TGTGCCAGCAGCTTAGTACCAGGGCACACGAACACTGAAGCTTTCTTT. Translating gives CASSLVPGHTNTEAFF.

The rearrangement links TRBV7-9 to TRBJ1-5; D is undetermined. CDR1 is SEHNR, CDR2 FQNEAQ, per germline (reference sequence). Deletions cut 5 bases from V and 1 base from J, with 6 bases between. The CDR3 loop spans 13 amino acids. The chain's CDR3 is CASSLDSNQPQHF. CDR3 nucleotides: TGTGCCAGCAGCCTGGACAGCAATCAGCCCCAGCATTTT.

This clone was seen a few times. The V and J genes are TRBV5-1 and TRBJ1-2; D unclear. This CDR3 contains 15 residues. Germline assignment: CDR1 SGHRS and CDR2 YFSETQ. Deletions cut 0 bases from V and 0 bases from J, with 9 bases between. The CDR3 reads CASSLDPGSNYGYTF. As DNA, the CDR3 is TGCGCCAGCAGCTTGGATCCGGGGTCTAACTATGGCTACACCTTC.

CDR3 coding DNA: TGTGCCTGGAGCCGGGGGAGGGAGCAGTACTTC. The encoded protein is CAWSRGREQYF. The chain links TRBV30 to TRBJ2-7, with D possibly matching TRBD2 (6 bases). With 3 bases removed from V and 7 bases from J, the gap between germline ends came to 10 bases. Germline lookup yields CDR1 GTSNPN and CDR2 SVGIG (reference sequence). CDR3 size: 11 residues. The whole variable domain, remainder taken from reference TRBV30 and TRBJ2-7, is SQTIHQWPATLVQPVGSPLSLECTVEGTSNPNLYWYRQAAGRGLQLLFYSVGIGQISSEVPQNLSASRPQDRQFILSSKKLLLSDSGFYLCAWSRGREQYFGPGTRLTVT.

The chain couples TRBV10-3 to TRBJ1-1, with TRBD1 matching over 7 bases. With V trimmed by 6 bases and J by 7 bases, 5 bases remained unmatched. There are 12 residues in the CDR3. Germline-derived CDR1 and CDR2 are ENHRY and SYGVKD. CDR3 sequence: CAIRGGQLEAFF. The CDR3 region has the DNA TGTGCCATCAGGGGGGGACAGCTTGAAGCTTTCTTT.